This T cell receptor (beta chain) was identified during a study of blood T cell repertoires in COVID-19. Study-wide background: T cells, B-cell-depleted T cells, or PBMCs supplied cDNA or gDNA.

In the study's own analysis: Reference gene primer amplification gave nucleated cell count estimates. Only in-frame clones appear in the TCRdb table, and some are missing; sequencing was by immunoSEQ multiplex PCR. The D gene and trimming were derived from the DNA, and the V and J assignments and clone size from that table. There are around 320,000 clones in the sample; 75% to 90% occur only once, and approximately 2% lies in the top ten. V was trimmed by 4 bases and J by 0 bases, leaving 23 bases between them. The CDR3 is 19 residues long. The germline V gene has CDR1 SGHTS and CDR2 YDEGEE. This chain joins TRBV5-8 and TRBJ2-1; maybe TRBD2 (6 bases). The clonotype originates from a man aged 18 to 35 with active or convalescent COVID-19. Sample: peripheral blood. The CDR3 region is CASSRTSTGTYTSYNEQFF. The CDR3 DNA follows: TGTGCCAGCAGCCGAACCTCGACCGGGACTTACACCTCCTACAATGAGCAGTTCTTC. Drawing the rest from reference TRBV5-8 and TRBJ2-1, the complete variable domain is EAGVTQSPTHLIKTRGQQATLRCSPISGHTSVYWYQQALGLGLQFLLWYDEGEERNRGNFPPRFSGRQFPNYSSELNVNALELEDSALYLCASSRTSTGTYTSYNEQFFGPGTRLTVL.